The 4 T cell receptor beta chains listed next were all sequenced from one sample in a study of blood T cell repertoires in COVID-19. TCRdb keeps only in-frame clones here, not all; method: immunoSEQ multiplex PCR. The sample has about 240,000 clones, roughly 91% seen once. The sample consisted of PBMCs or T cells enriched from blood (not recorded which). These receptors came from a woman in her thirties who had recovered from COVID-19.

The rearrangement joins TRBV5-5 to TRBJ1-1; unclear D gene. The CDR3 totals 13 residues. Germline CDR1 reads SGHKS; CDR2 reads YYEKEE (reference sequence). The V and J ends lost 3 bases and 5 bases respectively, with 11 bases between them. The CDR3: CASSSMAGTEAFF. The CDR3 DNA reads TGTGCCAGCAGCTCTATGGCGGGGACTGAAGCTTTCTTT.

This clone has only one observation. The chain uses TRBV29-1 and TRBJ1-1; 7 nucleotides agree with TRBD1. CDR3 size: 15 residues. The germline V gene encodes CDR1 SQVTM and CDR2 ANQGSEA. Unmatched junction bases numbered 10, after V lost 6 bases and J lost 0 bases. The CDR3 DNA is TGCAGCGTCGTGGGGGGACAGTCCATGAACACTGAAGCTTTCTTT. It encodes CSVVGGQSMNTEAFF. Using reference TRBV29-1 and TRBJ1-1 for the parts outside the CDR3, the full variable domain is SAVISQKPSRDICQRGTSLTIQCQVDSQVTMMFWYRQQPGQSLTLIATANQGSEATYESGFVIDKFPISRPNLTFSTLTVSNMSPEDSSIYLCSVVGGQSMNTEAFFGQGTRLTVV.

This clone appeared once. The chain has TRBV5-1 and TRBJ2-6; TRBD1 is a possible D gene (6 bases). Germline CDR1 SGHRS, CDR2 YFSETQ. Trimming took 0 bases from V and 4 from J, leaving 11 bases between them. This CDR3 is built from 16 residues. This CDR3 is CASSLGQGNGANVLTF. Here the CDR3 DNA reads TGCGCCAGCAGCTTGGGCCAGGGGAACGGGGCCAACGTCCTGACTTTC.

The chain uses TRBV15 and TRBJ2-5, with 7 bases lining up with TRBD1. CDR3 length: 15 amino acids. Germline V lookup: CDR1 LNHNV, CDR2 YYDKDF (reference sequence). After removal of 5 bases from V and 2 bases from J, the junction contained 8 bases not matched to a gene. In DNA, the CDR3 is TGTGCCACCAGCTTTAGGAAGGGGGCACAAGAGACCCAGTACTTC. Encoded protein: CATSFRKGAQETQYF.